The clone carrying this T cell receptor (beta chain) appeared a few times. CDR3 length: 13 amino acids. V lost 2 bases to trimming and J lost 10 bases, with 12 bases between them. This record comes from a study of identical twins. The authors used template switching to add a universal primer site and gave cDNA unique molecular identifiers. TCRdb re-called the 5' RACE reads through MiXCR, storing one row per CDR3 protein. The table includes around 370,000 distinct CDR3 sequences, roughly 9% detected once. V usage is TRBV12-3 or TRBV12-4 and J usage is TRBJ2-1; tentative D call: TRBD2 (6 bases). The clonotype comes from a woman in her forties or fifties in good health. Source material: naive T cells sorted from blood. The CDR3 reads CASSLLPGEEQFF. Written as DNA, the CDR3 is TGTGCCAGCAGTTTATTGCCGGGAGAAGAGCAGTTCTTC.